This T cell receptor beta chain was obtained from a study of shared clonotypes between healthy human individuals. Points from the study as a whole: Donor clonotype sharing was expected to depend on sequencing depth.

Generated by immunoSEQ multiplex PCR, the TCRdb table keeps only in-frame clones and is missing some. The table includes more than 850,000 clones, around 78% detected once. V lost 8 bases, J lost 2 bases, and 8 bases stayed unmatched. The CDR3 sequence is 14 residues long. Germline CDR1 reads SNHLY; CDR2 reads FYNNEI. Remarks on this clone: Its antigen is as yet unknown.

Sequencing used memory CD4+ T cells from PBMCs. Subset defined: CD45RA-negative fraction. J is TRBJ2-5 and V is TRBV2, with 7 bases identical to TRBD2. The receptor was isolated from a man between 18 and 35 years old in good health. Some clones in this sample may be carry-over from other donors' samples. CDR3 sequence (DNA): TGTGCCAGCCAAGCGGGACGGCAACAAGAGACCCAGTACTTC. Encoded protein: CASQAGRQQETQYF.